The 23 T cell receptor beta chains given below trace back to one sample, sequenced in a study of lymphopenia after photon versus proton radiotherapy. The assay was immunoSEQ multiplex PCR, and TCRdb's table has in-frame clones only and misses some. The sample carries about 19,000 clones, about 89% recorded once. Here the sequenced sample was peripheral blood, taken from a patient treated with photon-based radiotherapy. The receptors come from a man aged 55 to 70 with pancreatic cancer.

Comments on this clone: The sample has other DNA sequences that encode this CDR3 too. The chain links TRBV9 to TRBJ2-7; 8 bases agree with TRBD2. Trimming cost V 0 bases and J 3 bases; bases outside gene matches: 5. In germline, CDR1 is SGDLS, CDR2 YYNGEE. The CDR3 has 15 amino acids. CDR3 DNA sequence: TGTGCCAGCAGCGTAGGTCGGGGGGGAAACTACGAGCAGTACTTC. Translating gives CASSVGRGGNYEQYF.

The chain links TRBV6-1 to TRBJ1-3; D is perhaps TRBD1 (6 bases). Trimming shortened V by 5 bases and J by 2 bases, and 13 bases separated the two germline ends. CDR1 is MNHNS and CDR2 is SASEGT in the germline V gene. CDR3 length: 15 amino acids. CDR3 amino acids: CASSPDRIPGNTIYF. CDR3 sequence (DNA): TGTGCCAGCAGTCCTGACAGGATCCCTGGAAACACCATATATTTT.

This chain uses TRBV2 with TRBJ1-5; D not resolved. CDR1 is SNHLY, CDR2 FYNNEI, per germline. V was clipped by 7 bases and J by 1 base, with 8 bases between them. The CDR3 extends over 13 amino acids. The CDR3 nucleotides read TGTGCCAGCATTGGGGAGAGCAATCAGCCCCAGCATTTT. This gives the protein CASIGESNQPQHF.

The CDR3, as DNA: TGTGCCAGCAGCTCGAACCCGAATCCGGGCCTCTCCTACGAGCAGTACTTC. It encodes CASSSNPNPGLSYEQYF. The J gene is TRBJ2-7, the V gene TRBV7-2; no definite D call. Germline assignment: CDR1 SGHTA and CDR2 FQGNSA. Between the trimmed V and J ends, which lost 4 bases and 0 bases, there was a span of 19 bases. The CDR3 extends over 17 amino acids.

V usage is TRBV6-4 and J usage is TRBJ1-2; 9 nucleotides align to TRBD1. CDR3 length equals 14 residues. Germline V gives CDR1 MRHNA, CDR2 SNTAGT. The trim removed 8 bases at V and 6 bases at J, leaving 10 bases unmatched. CDR3 loop: CASRPGQGVDGYTF. CDR3 sequence (DNA): TGTGCCAGCCGGCCGGGACAGGGTGTTGATGGCTACACCTTC.

The chain recombines TRBV9 with TRBJ2-1; 7 bases align to TRBD1. V lost 3 bases and J lost 10; bases outside the gene matches: 13. The length of the CDR3 is 15 residues. Germline V gene lookup returns CDR1 SGDLS and CDR2 YYNGEE. The DNA for the CDR3 is TGTGCCAGCAGCGGATACTCGACAGGGTTAGGCGAGCAGTTCTTC. As protein: CASSGYSTGLGEQFF.

The chain carries TRBV5-4 and TRBJ2-5, with no clear D. The length of the CDR3 is 12 residues. Trimming pared 0 bases from V and 4 bases from J, leaving 4 bases between. Germline V gene lookup returns CDR1 SGHNT and CDR2 YYREEE (reference sequence). The CDR3 DNA reads as TGTGCCAGCAGCTTGGGTTTAGAGACCCAGTACTTC. Amino acid sequence: CASSLGLETQYF.

This sequence joins TRBV9 and TRBJ2-1; possible D gene TRBD2, 8 bases. Germline lookup yields CDR1 SGDLS and CDR2 YYNGEE. The CDR3 is 19 residues long. Trimming stripped 3 bases from V and 3 bases from J, with 25 bases between. CDR3 loop: CASSGIQGTRAGGYNEQFF. The CDR3 region has the DNA TGTGCCAGCAGCGGAATACAGGGGACACGGGCGGGAGGCTACAATGAGCAGTTCTTC.

The chain links TRBV10-3 to TRBJ1-5; D gene uncertain. V was clipped by 4 bases and J by 5 bases, with 9 bases between them. Per germline, CDR1 ENHRY and CDR2 SYGVKD. This CDR3 contains 13 residues. The CDR3 protein is CAISADGDQPQHF. CDR3 bases: TGTGCCATCAGTGCGGACGGGGATCAGCCCCAGCATTTT.

The chain recombines TRBV5-4 with TRBJ2-7; the D is unclear. V lost 3 bases and J lost 1, with 2 bases in between. The CDR3 extends over 11 amino acids. CDR1 SGHNT and CDR2 YYREEE come from the germline V gene (reference sequence). Here the CDR3 DNA reads TGTGCCAGCAGCTCTTCCTACGAGCAGTACTTC. Translating it yields CASSSSYEQYF.

The chain employs TRBV19 and TRBJ2-1, with D hard to call. Germline V CDR1 and CDR2: LNHDA, SQIVND (reference sequence). This CDR3 is built from 12 residues. Trimming left V 3 bases short and J 9 bases short, with 9 bases between. The CDR3 sequence is CASSIWESEQFF. CDR3 DNA sequence: TGTGCCAGTAGTATTTGGGAATCTGAGCAGTTCTTC.

This clone was found a few times. The chain employs TRBV4-2 and TRBJ1-1; D ambiguous. Germline-derived CDR1 and CDR2 are LGHNA and YNFKEQ. The germline V and J ends were trimmed by 4 bases and 0 bases, with 12 bases remaining between them. This CDR3 spans 15 amino acids. The CDR3: CASSPRGALNTEAFF. CDR3 bases: TGTGCCAGCAGCCCACGGGGAGCATTGAACACTGAAGCTTTCTTT.

V gene TRBV10-3 combines with J gene TRBJ2-7, with no clear D. The CDR3 is made up of 12 amino acids. V lost 10 bases and J lost 1, with 11 bases in between. Germline V gene data show CDR1 as ENHRY and CDR2 as SYGVKD. The CDR3 DNA reads as TGTGCCACCCAGCGCGAGTCCTACGAGCAGTACTTC. This codes for CATQRESYEQYF.

This clone was seen a single time. V is TRBV28 and J is TRBJ1-3; 11 bases match TRBD1. Trimming took 4 bases from V and 4 from J; bases not matched to a gene: 9. In germline, CDR1 is MDHEN, CDR2 SYDVKM. CDR3 length equals 17 residues. The CDR3 is CASSSPGTGGLGNTIYF. The CDR3 coding sequence is TGTGCCAGCAGTTCCCCCGGGACAGGGGGTCTCGGAAACACCATATATTTT.

The chain recombines TRBV7-2 with TRBJ1-6; unclear D gene. This CDR3 has 16 residues. Germline V gene lookup returns CDR1 SGHTA and CDR2 FQGNSA. Trimming removed 1 base at V and 3 bases at J, with 10 bases between. The chain's CDR3 is CASSLGARIYNSPLHF. The CDR3 DNA follows: TGTGCCAGCAGCTTAGGGGCGCGTATCTATAATTCACCCCTCCACTTT.

The chain joins TRBV10-3 to TRBJ2-5, with D unclear. The germline V gene has CDR1 ENHRY and CDR2 SYGVKD. This CDR3 has 12 amino acids. V lost 2 bases and J 3 bases, leaving 4 bases between the germline ends. CDR3 coding DNA: TGTGCCATCAGTGAGAACAAAGAGACCCAGTACTTC. This translates into CAISENKETQYF.

The chain joins TRBV29-1 to TRBJ1-6; D might be TRBD1 (6 bases). Trimming left V 7 bases short and J 10 bases short, with 17 bases between. This CDR3 region has 13 residues. CDR1 is SQVTM, CDR2 ANQGSEA, per germline. CDR3: CSAKGGESSPLHF. In DNA, the CDR3 is TGCAGCGCCAAGGGGGGGGAAAGCTCACCCCTCCACTTT.

The chain uses TRBV7-8 and TRBJ2-5; TRBD1 aligns across 7 bases. The CDR3 is 14 amino acids. Germline CDR1 is SGHVS and CDR2 is FQNEAQ. Trimming removed 5 bases from V and 5 bases from J; junction bases left unmatched: 8. This CDR3 reads CASSRIGGRETQYF. The CDR3 DNA follows: TGTGCCAGCAGCCGGATAGGGGGCAGGGAGACCCAGTACTTC.

This clone was picked up one time. The V gene is TRBV7-2, the J gene TRBJ1-1; D is uncertain. This CDR3 comprises 14 residues. V was shortened by 1 base and J by 4 bases, with 10 bases between the two germline ends. The V gene's germline CDR1 is SGHTA and CDR2 FQGNSA. Here the CDR3 DNA reads TGTGCCAGCAGCTTAGTGGGTATGCGCACTGAAGCTTTCTTT. Its protein product is CASSLVGMRTEAFF.

This chain connects TRBV5-1 to TRBJ1-1, with D possibly TRBD1 on 5 matching bases. The CDR3 runs to 18 residues. Trimming left V 0 bases short and J 4 bases short, with 22 bases between. Germline assignment: CDR1 SGHRS and CDR2 YFSETQ. CDR3 in DNA: TGCGCCAGCAGCTTGGTTCCAGGGATCCCTTCCACGGGCACTGAAGCTTTCTTT. As protein: CASSLVPGIPSTGTEAFF.

The CDR3 sequence: CASSPSNPPEEAFF. For the CDR3, the DNA is TGTGCCAGCAGCCCCTCGAACCCTCCCGAGGAAGCTTTCTTT. This chain links TRBV7-9 with TRBJ1-1; no clear D. Trimming left V 5 bases short and J 8 bases short, with 18 bases between. The CDR3 sequence is 14 residues long. Germline V CDR1 and CDR2: SEHNR, FQNEAQ (reference sequence).

The chain uses TRBV30 and TRBJ2-5, with 8 bases identical to TRBD1. The germline CDR1 and CDR2 sequences are GTSNPN and SVGIG (reference sequence). V was clipped by 2 bases and J by 5 bases; unmatched bases: 7. CDR3 size: 14 residues. The CDR3 nucleotides are TGTGCCTGGAGTTCCACAGGGGGGTGGGAGACCCAGTACTTC. Its translation: CAWSSTGGWETQYF.

The chain carries TRBV15 and TRBJ2-1, with 7 bases identical to TRBD1. Trimming at V came to 2 bases and at J to 0 bases, leaving 13 bases not matched to a gene. This CDR3 comprises 19 residues. Germline V gene sequence: CDR1 LNHNV, CDR2 YYDKDF (reference sequence). The CDR3 sequence: CATSRSHRRAGGSYNEQFF. The DNA of the CDR3 is TGTGCCACCAGCAGATCCCACCGACGGGCAGGGGGCTCCTACAATGAGCAGTTCTTC.